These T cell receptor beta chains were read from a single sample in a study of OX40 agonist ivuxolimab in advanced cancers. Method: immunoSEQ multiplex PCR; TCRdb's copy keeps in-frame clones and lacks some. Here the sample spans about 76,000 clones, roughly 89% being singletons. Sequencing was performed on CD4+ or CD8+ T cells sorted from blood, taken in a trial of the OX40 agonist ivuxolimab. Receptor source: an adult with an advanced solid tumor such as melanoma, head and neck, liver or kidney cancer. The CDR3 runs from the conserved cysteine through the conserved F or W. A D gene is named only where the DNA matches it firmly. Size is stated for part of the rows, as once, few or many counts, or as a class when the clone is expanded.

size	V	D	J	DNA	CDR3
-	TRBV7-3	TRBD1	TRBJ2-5	TGTGCCAGCAGCCCAATGGGGGGACAGGAAGAGACCCAGTACTTC	CASSPMGGQEETQYF
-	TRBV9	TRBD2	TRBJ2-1	TGTGCCAGCAGCGTAGGGACTAGTCCCCATGAGCAGTTCTTC	CASSVGTSPHEQFF
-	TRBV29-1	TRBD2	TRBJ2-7	TGCAGCGTCGCTGGACTAGCGGGATTCTACGAGCAGTACTTC	CSVAGLAGFYEQYF
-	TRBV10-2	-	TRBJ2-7	TGCGCCAGCACCTGGGAGGAATCCTACGAGCAGTACTTC	CASTWEESYEQYF
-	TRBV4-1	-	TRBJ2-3	TGCGCCAGCAGCCAAGATAGAAGGGATACGCAGTATTTT	CASSQDRRDTQYF
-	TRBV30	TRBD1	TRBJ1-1	TGTGCCACGACAGGGTATCCCATGAACACTGAAGCTTTCTTT	CATTGYPMNTEAFF
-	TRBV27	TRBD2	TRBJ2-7	TGTGCCAGCAGTTTAGCGGGAGAGGCCAACGAGCAGTACTTC	CASSLAGEANEQYF
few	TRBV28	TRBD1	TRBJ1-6	TGTGCCAGCAGCTATACAGGGGTCCGATCACCCCTCCACTTT	CASSYTGVRSPLHF
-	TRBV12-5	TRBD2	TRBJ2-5	TGTGCTAGTGGTTTATCCCCCCTTACTAGCGGGAGAGGGGAGACCCAGTACTTC	CASGLSPLTSGRGETQYF
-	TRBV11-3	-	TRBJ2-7	TGTGCCAGCAGCCCAGGTGGCTCCTACGAGCAGTACTTC	CASSPGGSYEQYF
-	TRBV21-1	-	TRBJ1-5	TGTGCCAGCAGCAAATTTGACAGGGGGCGTCCTCCCTACAATCAGCCCCAGCATTTT	CASSKFDRGRPPYNQPQHF
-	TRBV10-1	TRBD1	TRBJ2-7	TGCGCCAGTGTCCCCGGACAGGGAATTTACGAGCAGTACTTC	CASVPGQGIYEQYF
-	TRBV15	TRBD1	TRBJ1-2	TGTGCCACCAGCAGAGAACGGACAGGACACGGCTACACCTTC	CATSRERTGHGYTF
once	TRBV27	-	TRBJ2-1	TGTGCCACACGATTTGGGGGCAGGGATGAGCAGTTCTTC	CATRFGGRDEQFF
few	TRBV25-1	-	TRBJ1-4	TGTGCCAGCAGTAGCCGGGACCTTAATGAAAAACTGTTTTTT	CASSSRDLNEKLFF
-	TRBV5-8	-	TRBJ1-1	TGTGCCAGCAGCTTCCGATCCCCGGGACATAGCACTGAAGCTTTCTTT	CASSFRSPGHSTEAFF
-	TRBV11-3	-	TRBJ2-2	TGTGCCAGCAGCTCGATAAGGGAAGGGTACACCGGGGAGCTGTTTTTT	CASSSIREGYTGELFF
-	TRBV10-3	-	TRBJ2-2	TGTGCCATCAGTGCCACCGGGGAGCTGTTTTTT	CAISATGELFF
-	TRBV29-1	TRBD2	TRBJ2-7	TGCAGCGTTGCCTCCCTCACTAGCGGGAGGAGGCTGTACGAGCAGTACTTC	CSVASLTSGRRLYEQYF
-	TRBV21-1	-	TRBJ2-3	TGTGCCAGCAGCATCCACACCGGGACAGACGAACCAGATACGCAGTATTTT	CASSIHTGTDEPDTQYF
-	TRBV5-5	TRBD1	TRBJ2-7	TGTGCCAGCAGCTTGGAGGGGGCAGGGCGGAGCGAGCAGTACTTC	CASSLEGAGRSEQYF
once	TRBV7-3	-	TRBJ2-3	TGTGCCAGCAGCCAGGACCTTCGGATCACAGATACGCAGTATTTT	CASSQDLRITDTQYF
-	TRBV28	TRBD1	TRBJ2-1	TGTGCCAGCTTACAGGGGTACAATGAGCAGTTCTTC	CASLQGYNEQFF
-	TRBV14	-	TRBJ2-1	TGTGCCAGCAGCCTTTCCTACAATGAGCAGTTCTTC	CASSLSYNEQFF
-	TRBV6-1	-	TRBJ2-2	TGTGCCAGCAGTGAAAGGGAGACCGGGGAGCTGTTTTTT	CASSERETGELFF
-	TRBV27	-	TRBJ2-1	TGTGCCAGCAGTTACGCGGGTAATGAGCAGTTCTTC	CASSYAGNEQFF
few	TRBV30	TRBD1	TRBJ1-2	TGTGCCTGGAGAAGGGGACAGGGATATGGCTACACCTTC	CAWRRGQGYGYTF
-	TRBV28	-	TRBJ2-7	TGTGCCAGCAGTCAAGAACTAACAGGGTACGAGCAGTACTTC	CASSQELTGYEQYF
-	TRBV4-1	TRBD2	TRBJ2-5	TGCGCCAGCAGCCGATATTCCGGGACTAGCGGAACACAAGAGACCCAGTACTTC	CASSRYSGTSGTQETQYF
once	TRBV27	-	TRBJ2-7	TGTGCCAGCAGTTTCCGTCCCCCGAGCTCCTACGAGCAGTACTTC	CASSFRPPSSYEQYF
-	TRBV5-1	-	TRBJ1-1	TGCGCCAGCAGCTTGGACAGGGAAGCTTTCTTT	CASSLDREAFF
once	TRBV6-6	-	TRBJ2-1	TGTGCCAGCAGTGCCTACTCTGATGAGCAGTTCTTC	CASSAYSDEQFF
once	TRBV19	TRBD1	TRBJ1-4	TGTGCCAGTAGTGTAACAGGGGCTATGATGGCTAATGAAAAACTGTTTTTT	CASSVTGAMMANEKLFF
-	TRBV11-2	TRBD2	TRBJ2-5	TGTGCCAGCAGCCCGGCCTTGACTAGCGGGAGAGAGACCCAGTACTTC	CASSPALTSGRETQYF
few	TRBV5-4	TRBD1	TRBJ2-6	TGTGCCAGCAGCTGGCAGGGGGCGGCTGGGGCCAACGTCCTGACTTTC	CASSWQGAAGANVLTF
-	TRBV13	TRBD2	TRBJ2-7	TGTGCCAGCAGCGCGCAGCGGGAGCTACGGTGGGAGCAGTACTTC	CASSAQRELRWEQYF
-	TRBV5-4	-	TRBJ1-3	TGTGCCAGCAGCTTGGCCTGGGGTTCTGGAAACACCATATATTTT	CASSLAWGSGNTIYF
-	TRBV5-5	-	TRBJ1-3	TGTGCCAGCAGCTTGTTTGGGGGAGGTGGAAACACCATATATTTT	CASSLFGGGGNTIYF
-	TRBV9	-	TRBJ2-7	TGTGCCAGCAGCGTAGGAGGCAGGGGATACAGCGGGGTAACCTACGAGCAGTACTTC	CASSVGGRGYSGVTYEQYF
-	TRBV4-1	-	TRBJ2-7	TGCGCCAGCAGCCCAGGGCTGAGCTCCTACGAGCAGTACTTC	CASSPGLSSYEQYF
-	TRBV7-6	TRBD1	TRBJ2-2	TGTGCCAGCAGCCGACAGGGTATTGGGCCCACCGGGGAGCTGTTTTTT	CASSRQGIGPTGELFF
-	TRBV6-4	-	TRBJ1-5	TGTGCCAGCAGTGACTCACGAAGGGGCGATCAGCCCCAGCATTTT	CASSDSRRGDQPQHF
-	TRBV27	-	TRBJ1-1	TGTGCCAGCAGTTATGGGGGCGATGACACTGAAGCTTTCTTT	CASSYGGDDTEAFF
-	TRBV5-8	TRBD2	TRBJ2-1	TGTGCCAGCAGCATCCTTTCGGCTAGCGGGAGGACCAAGGAGCAGTTCTTC	CASSILSASGRTKEQFF
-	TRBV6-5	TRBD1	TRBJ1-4	TGTGCCAGCAGTGTCGGACAGGGAACTAATGAAAAACTGTTTTTT	CASSVGQGTNEKLFF
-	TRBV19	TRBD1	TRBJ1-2	TGTGCCAGTAGTATTGGGACAGCGCGATTCTATGGCTACACCTTC	CASSIGTARFYGYTF
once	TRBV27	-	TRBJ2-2	TGTGCCAGCAGTTTATTCGGAGCGAACACCGGGGAGCTGTTTTTT	CASSLFGANTGELFF
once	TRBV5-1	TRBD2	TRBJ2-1	TGCGCCAGCAGCTTGTTGGGCGGGAGGACCTACAATGAGCAGTTCTTC	CASSLLGGRTYNEQFF
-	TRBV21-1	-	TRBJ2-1	TGTGCCAGCAGCGGAGAGATGCCTAACAATGAGCAGTTCTTC	CASSGEMPNNEQFF
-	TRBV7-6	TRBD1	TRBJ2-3	TGTGCCAGCAGCACTAGAGGGGGCAGGACAGCACTCACAGATACGCAGTATTTT	CASSTRGGRTALTDTQYF
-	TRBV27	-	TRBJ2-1	TGTGCCAGCAGTCTCCGAGACCCTAGCTCCTACAATGAGCAGTTCTTC	CASSLRDPSSYNEQFF
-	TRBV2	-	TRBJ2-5	TGTGCCAGCAGTGAGACCATCGAGACCCAGTACTTC	CASSETIETQYF
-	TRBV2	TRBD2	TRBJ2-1	TGTGCCAGCAGTGAAATGGCTAGCGGGAGTATGGGTGAGCAGTTCTTC	CASSEMASGSMGEQFF
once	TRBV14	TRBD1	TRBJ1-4	TGTGCCAGCAGCCAAAGGACAGGGGGCCGCGCTAATGAAAAACTGTTTTTT	CASSQRTGGRANEKLFF
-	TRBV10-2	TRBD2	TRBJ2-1	TGCGCCAGCGCATGGTCGGGACTAGCCTCAAATGAGCAGTTCTTC	CASAWSGLASNEQFF